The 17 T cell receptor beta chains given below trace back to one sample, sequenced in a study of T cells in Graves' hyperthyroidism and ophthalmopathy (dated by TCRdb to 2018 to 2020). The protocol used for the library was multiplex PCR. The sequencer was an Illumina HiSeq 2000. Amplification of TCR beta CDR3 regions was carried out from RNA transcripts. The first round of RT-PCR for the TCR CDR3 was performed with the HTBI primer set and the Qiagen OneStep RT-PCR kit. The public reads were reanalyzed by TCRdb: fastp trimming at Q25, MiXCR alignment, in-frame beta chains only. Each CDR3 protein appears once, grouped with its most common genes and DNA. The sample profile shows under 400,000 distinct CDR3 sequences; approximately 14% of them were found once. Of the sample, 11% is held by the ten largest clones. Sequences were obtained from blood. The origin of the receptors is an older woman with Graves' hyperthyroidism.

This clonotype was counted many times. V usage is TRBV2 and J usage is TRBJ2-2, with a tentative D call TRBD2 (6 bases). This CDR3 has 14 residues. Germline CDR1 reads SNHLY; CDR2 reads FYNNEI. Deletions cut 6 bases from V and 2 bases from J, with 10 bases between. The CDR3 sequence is CASRGLLNTGELFF. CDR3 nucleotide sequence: TGTGCCAGCAGGGGACTTTTAAACACCGGGGAGCTGTTTTTT.

CDR3 protein: CASSLAPLGYGYTF. CDR3 sequence (DNA): TGTGCCAGCAGCTTAGCTCCCTTGGGCTATGGCTACACCTTC. J is TRBJ1-2 and V is TRBV7-9; no clear D. The CDR3 covers 14 residues. The germline CDR1 and CDR2 sequences are SEHNR and FQNEAQ (reference sequence). V was clipped by 0 bases and J by 4 bases, with 9 bases between them.

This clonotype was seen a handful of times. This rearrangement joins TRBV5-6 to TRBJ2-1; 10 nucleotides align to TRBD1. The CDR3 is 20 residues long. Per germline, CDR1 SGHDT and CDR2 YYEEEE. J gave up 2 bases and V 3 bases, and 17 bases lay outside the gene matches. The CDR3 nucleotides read TGTGCCAGCAGCTCCACCGGAGCCCGGGACAGGGGTATGGCCTACAATGAGCAGTTCTTC. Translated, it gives CASSSTGARDRGMAYNEQFF.

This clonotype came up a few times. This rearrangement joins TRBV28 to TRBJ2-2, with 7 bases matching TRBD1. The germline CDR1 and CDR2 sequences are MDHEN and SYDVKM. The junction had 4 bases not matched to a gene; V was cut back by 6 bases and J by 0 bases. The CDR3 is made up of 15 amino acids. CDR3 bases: TGTGCCAGCAGCGAGGGACAGTCGAACACCGGGGAGCTGTTTTTT. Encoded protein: CASSEGQSNTGELFF.

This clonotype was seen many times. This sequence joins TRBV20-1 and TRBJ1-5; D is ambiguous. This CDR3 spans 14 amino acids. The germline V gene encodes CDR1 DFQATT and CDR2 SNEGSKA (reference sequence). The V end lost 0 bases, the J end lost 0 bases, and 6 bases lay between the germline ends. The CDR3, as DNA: TGCAGTGCTAGAGATACGAGTAGCAATCAGCCCCAGCATTTT. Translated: CSARDTSSNQPQHF.

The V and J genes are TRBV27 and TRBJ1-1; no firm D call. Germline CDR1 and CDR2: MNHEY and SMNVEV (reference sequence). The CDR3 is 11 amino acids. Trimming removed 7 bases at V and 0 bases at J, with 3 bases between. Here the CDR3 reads CASKVNTEAFF. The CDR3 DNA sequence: TGTGCCAGCAAAGTGAACACTGAAGCTTTCTTT.

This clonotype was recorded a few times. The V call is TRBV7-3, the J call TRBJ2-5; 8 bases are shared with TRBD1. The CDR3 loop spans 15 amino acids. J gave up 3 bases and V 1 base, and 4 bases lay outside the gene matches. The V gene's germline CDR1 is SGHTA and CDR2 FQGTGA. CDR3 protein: CASSLNPGQEETQYF. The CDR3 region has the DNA TGTGCCAGCAGCTTAAATCCGGGACAGGAAGAGACCCAGTACTTC. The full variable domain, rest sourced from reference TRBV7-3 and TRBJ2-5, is GAGVSQTPSNKVTEKGKYVELRCDPISGHTALYWYRQSLGQGPEFLIYFQGTGAADDSGLPNDRFFAVRPEGSVSTLKIQRTERGDSAVYLCASSLNPGQEETQYFGPGTRLLVL.

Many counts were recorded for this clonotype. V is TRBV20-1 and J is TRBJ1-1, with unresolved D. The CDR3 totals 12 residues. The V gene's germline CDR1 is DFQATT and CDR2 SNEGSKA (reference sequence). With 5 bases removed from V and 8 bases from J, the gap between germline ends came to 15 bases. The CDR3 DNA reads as TGCAGTGCTGAGCGGCAAGCAGAAGAAGCTTTCTTT. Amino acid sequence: CSAERQAEEAFF.

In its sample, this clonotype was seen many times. CDR3 nucleotides: TGTGCCAGCAGCTCAAGGACAGGCGGCTTTGAAGCTTTCTTT. Translated, it gives CASSSRTGGFEAFF. The chain uses TRBV11-3 and TRBJ1-1; 7 bases line up with TRBD1. Germline V gene sequence: CDR1 SGHNT, CDR2 YENEEA. After removal of 4 bases from V and 7 bases from J, the junction contained 9 bases not matched to a gene. This CDR3 is 14 amino acids long.

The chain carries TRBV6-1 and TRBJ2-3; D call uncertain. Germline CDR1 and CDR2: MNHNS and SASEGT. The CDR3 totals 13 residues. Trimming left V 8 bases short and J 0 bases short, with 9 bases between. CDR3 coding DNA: TGTGCCAGCTGCTCGACTAGCACAGATACGCAGTATTTT. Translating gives CASCSTSTDTQYF.

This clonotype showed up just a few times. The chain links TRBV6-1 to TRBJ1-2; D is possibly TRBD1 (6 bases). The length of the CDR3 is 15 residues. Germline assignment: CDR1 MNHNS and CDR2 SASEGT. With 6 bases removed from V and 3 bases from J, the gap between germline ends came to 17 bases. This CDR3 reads CASSRGGRGDYGYTF. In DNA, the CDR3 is TGTGCCAGCAGCCGGGGGGGCCGCGGGGACTATGGCTACACCTTC.

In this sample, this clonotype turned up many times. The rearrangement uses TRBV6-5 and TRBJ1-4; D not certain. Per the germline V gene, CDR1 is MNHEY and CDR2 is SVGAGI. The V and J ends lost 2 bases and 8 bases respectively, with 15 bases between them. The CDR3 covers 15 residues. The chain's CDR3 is CASSYTGSAHEKLFF. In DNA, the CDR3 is TGTGCCAGCAGTTACACCGGTAGTGCTCACGAAAAACTGTTTTTT.

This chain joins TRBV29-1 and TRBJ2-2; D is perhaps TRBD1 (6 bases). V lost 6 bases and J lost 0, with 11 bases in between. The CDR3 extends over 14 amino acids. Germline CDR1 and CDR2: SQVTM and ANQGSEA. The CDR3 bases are TGCAGCGTGTTAGGGGGTGCGAACACCGGGGAGCTGTTTTTT. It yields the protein CSVLGGANTGELFF.

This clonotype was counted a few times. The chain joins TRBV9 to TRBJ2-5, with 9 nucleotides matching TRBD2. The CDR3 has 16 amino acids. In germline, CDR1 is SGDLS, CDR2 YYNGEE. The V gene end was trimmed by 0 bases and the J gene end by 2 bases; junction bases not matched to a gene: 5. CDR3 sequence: CASSVVGLAAQETQYF. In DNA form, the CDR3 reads TGTGCCAGCAGCGTAGTGGGACTAGCAGCGCAAGAGACCCAGTACTTC. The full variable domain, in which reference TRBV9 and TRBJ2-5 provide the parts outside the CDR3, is DSGVTQTPKHLITATGQRVTLRCSPRSGDLSVYWYQQSLDQGLQFLIQYYNGEERAKGNILERFSAQQFPDLHSELNLSSLELGDSALYFCASSVVGLAAQETQYFGPGTRLLVL.

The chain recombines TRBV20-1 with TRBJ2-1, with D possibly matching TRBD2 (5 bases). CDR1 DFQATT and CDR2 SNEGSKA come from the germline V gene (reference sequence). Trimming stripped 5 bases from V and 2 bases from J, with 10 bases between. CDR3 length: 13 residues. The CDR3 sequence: CSASSGAYNEQFF. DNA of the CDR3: TGCAGTGCTTCAAGCGGTGCCTACAATGAGCAGTTCTTC.

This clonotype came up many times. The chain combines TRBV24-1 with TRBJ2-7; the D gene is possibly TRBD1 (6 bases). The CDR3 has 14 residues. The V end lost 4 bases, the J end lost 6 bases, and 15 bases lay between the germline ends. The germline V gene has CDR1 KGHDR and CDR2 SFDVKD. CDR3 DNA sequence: TGTGCCACCAGTGACCCAACAGGGCCGGGCGAGCAGTACTTC. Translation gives CATSDPTGPGEQYF.

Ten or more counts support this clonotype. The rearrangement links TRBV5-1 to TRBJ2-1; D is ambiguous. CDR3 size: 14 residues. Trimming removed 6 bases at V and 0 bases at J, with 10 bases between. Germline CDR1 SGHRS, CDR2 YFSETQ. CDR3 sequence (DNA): TGCGCCAGCACCATAGGCGGCTCCTACAATGAGCAGTTCTTC. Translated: CASTIGGSYNEQFF.